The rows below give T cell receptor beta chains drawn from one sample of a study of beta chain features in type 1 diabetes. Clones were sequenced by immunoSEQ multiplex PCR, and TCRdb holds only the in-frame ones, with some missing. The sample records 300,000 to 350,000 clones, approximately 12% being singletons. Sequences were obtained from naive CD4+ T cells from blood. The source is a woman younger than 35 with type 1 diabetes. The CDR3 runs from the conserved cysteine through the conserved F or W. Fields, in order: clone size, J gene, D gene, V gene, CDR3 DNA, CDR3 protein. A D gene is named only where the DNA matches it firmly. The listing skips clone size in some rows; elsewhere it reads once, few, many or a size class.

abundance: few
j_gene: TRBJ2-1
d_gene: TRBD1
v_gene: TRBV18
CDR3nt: TGTGCCAGCTCGCTAGGACAGGGGACTTACAATGAGCAGTTCTTC
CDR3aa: CASSLGQGTYNEQFF

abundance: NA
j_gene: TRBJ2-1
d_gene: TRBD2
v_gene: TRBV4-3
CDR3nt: TGCGCCAGCAGCCAAGGGCTAGCGGGGTACAATGAGCAGTTCTTC
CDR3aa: CASSQGLAGYNEQFF

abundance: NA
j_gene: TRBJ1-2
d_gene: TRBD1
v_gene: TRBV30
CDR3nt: TGTGCCTGGAGTCCTACAGGGGGCCCAGGCTACACCTTC
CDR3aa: CAWSPTGGPGYTF

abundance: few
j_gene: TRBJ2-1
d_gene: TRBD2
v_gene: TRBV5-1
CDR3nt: TGCGCCAGCATGGGAGGGCCAGCCTCGGGCGATGAGCAGTTCTTC
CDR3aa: CASMGGPASGDEQFF

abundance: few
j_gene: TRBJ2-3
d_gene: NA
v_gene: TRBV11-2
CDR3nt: TGTGCCAGCAGCTTAGAAAGGGGCGGTCGCACAGATACGCAGTATTTT
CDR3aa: CASSLERGGRTDTQYF

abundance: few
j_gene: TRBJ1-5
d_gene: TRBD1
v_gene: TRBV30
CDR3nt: TGTGCCTGGAGTGTAGGGGACAGAACGAGGCAGCCCCAGCATTTT
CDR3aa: CAWSVGDRTRQPQHF

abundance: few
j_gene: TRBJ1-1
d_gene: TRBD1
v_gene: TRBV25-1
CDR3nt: TGTGCCAGCAGGCAGGGGGCTAGGACTGAAGCTTTCTTT
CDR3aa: CASRQGARTEAFF

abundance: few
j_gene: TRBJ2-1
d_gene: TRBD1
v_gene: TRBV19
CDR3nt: TGTGCCACCCGACCCGGGACAGGTTACAATGAGCAGTTCTTC
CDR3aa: CATRPGTGYNEQFF

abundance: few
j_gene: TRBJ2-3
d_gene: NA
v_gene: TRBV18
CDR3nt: TGTGCCAGCTCACGACAACTAGCCACCACAGATACGCAGTATTTT
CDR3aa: CASSRQLATTDTQYF

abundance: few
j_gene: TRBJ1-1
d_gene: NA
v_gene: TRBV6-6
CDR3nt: TGTGCCAGCAGTTACCCCCTTGAAAGGGGGAAGACTGAAGCTTTCTTT
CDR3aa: CASSYPLERGKTEAFF

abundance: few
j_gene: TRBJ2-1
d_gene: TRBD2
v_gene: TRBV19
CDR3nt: TGTGCCAGTAGTATAAGGCTAGCGGGATACAATGAGCAGTTCTTC
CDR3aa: CASSIRLAGYNEQFF

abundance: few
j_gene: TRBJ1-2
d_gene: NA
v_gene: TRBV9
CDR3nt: TGTGCCAGCAGCTCCCACAGGGAGTATGGCTACACCTTC
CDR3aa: CASSSHREYGYTF

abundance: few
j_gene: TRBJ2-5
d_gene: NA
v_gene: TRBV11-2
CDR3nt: TGTGCCAGCAGCTTAAATTCAGGGGACCAAGAGACCCAGTACTTC
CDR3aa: CASSLNSGDQETQYF

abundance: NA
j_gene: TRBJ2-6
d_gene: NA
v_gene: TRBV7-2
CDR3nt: TGTGCCAGCAGCTTATTTACTGGGGCCAACGTCCTGACTTTC
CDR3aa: CASSLFTGANVLTF

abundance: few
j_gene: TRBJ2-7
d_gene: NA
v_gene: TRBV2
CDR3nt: TGTGCCAGCATTCCCTCGCGGGCCAGCTACGAGCAGTACTTC
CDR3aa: CASIPSRASYEQYF

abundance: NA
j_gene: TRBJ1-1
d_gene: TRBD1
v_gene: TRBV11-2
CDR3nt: TGTGCCAGCAGCGAAGGGACAGCCAGAGGAGCTTTCTTT
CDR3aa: CASSEGTARGAFF

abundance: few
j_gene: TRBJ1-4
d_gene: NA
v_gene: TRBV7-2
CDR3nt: TGTGCCAGCAGCCAACGAGCTAATGAAAAACTGTTTTTT
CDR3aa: CASSQRANEKLFF

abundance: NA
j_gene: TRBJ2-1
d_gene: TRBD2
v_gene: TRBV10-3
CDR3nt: TGTGCCATCAGTGACCCGACTAGCGGGAACTACAATGAGCAGTTCTTC
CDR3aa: CAISDPTSGNYNEQFF

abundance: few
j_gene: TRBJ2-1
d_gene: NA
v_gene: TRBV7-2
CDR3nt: TGTGCCAGCAGCGACGTAGCGTTTTTCGGTGCGACCTACAATGAGCAGTTCTTC
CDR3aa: CASSDVAFFGATYNEQFF

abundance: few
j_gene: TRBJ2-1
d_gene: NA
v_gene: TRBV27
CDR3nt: TGTGCCAGCAGTCGTAGCGGATTACAAGGTAATGAGCAGTTCTTC
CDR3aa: CASSRSGLQGNEQFF

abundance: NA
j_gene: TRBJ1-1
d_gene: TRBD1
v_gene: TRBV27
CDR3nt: TGTGCCAGCAGCTTACAGGGGGATGGTGTCACTGAAGCTTTCTTT
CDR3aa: CASSLQGDGVTEAFF

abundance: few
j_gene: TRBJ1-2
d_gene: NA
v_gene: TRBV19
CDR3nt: TGTGCCAGCACCCCCTTGGGAGGTGACTATGGCTACACCTTC
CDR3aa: CASTPLGGDYGYTF

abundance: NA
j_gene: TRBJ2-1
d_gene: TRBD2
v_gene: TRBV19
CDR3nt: TGTGCCAGTAGTATATCTAGCGGGAGGTCGAGGAATGAGCAGTTCTTC
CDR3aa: CASSISSGRSRNEQFF

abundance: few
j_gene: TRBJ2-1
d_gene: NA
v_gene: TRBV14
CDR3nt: TGTGCCAGCAGCCAAGTAGGTTGGGCAAGCTACTACAATGAGCAGTTCTTC
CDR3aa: CASSQVGWASYYNEQFF

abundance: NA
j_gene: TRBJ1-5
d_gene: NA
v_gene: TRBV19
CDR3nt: TGTGCCAGTAGTATAGTGGCAGGGAATCAGCCCCAGCATTTT
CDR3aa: CASSIVAGNQPQHF

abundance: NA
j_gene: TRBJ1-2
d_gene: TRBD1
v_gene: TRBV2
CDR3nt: TGTGCCAGCAGTCCGGGACAGGGCTATGGCTACACCTTC
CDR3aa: CASSPGQGYGYTF

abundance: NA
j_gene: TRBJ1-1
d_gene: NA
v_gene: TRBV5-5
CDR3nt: TGTGCCAGCAGCCCACAGGTCTTGAACACTGAAGCTTTCTTT
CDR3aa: CASSPQVLNTEAFF

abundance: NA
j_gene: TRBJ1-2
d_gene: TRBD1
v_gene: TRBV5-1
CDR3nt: TGCGCCAGCAGCGGCGGGACAGGGGTTTTCGAGTATGGCTACACCTTC
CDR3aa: CASSGGTGVFEYGYTF

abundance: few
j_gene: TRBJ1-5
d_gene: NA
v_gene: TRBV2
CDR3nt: TGTGCCAGCGGGGCTAGTGGACCCCAGCATTTT
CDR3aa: CASGASGPQHF

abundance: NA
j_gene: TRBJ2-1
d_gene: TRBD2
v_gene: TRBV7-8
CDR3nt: TGTGCCAGCAGCGCGGGACTAGCGGGAATCCATGAGCAGTTCTTC
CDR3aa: CASSAGLAGIHEQFF

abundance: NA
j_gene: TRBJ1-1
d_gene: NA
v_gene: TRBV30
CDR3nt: TGTGCCTGGAGTGTACGGGGGAGGGGCACTGAAGCTTTCTTT
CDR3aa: CAWSVRGRGTEAFF

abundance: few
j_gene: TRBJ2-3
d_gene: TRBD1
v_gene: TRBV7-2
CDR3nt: TGTGCCAGCAGCTGGACAGGGGCAGATACGCAGTATTTT
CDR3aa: CASSWTGADTQYF

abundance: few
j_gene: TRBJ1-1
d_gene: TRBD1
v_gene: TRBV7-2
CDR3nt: TGTGCCAGCAGCTGGAGACAGGGGGAAGCTTTCTTT
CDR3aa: CASSWRQGEAFF

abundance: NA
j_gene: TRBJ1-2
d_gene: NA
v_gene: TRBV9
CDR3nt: TGTGCCAGCACCAGCGTAGGGGTGGGGCTCGCGGGCTACACCTTC
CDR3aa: CASTSVGVGLAGYTF

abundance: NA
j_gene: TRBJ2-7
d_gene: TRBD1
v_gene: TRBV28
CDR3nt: TGTGCCAGCAGCAGGACAGGGGGCGGCTACGAGCAGTACTTC
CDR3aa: CASSRTGGGYEQYF

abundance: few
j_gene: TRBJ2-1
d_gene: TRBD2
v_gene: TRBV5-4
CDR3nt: TGTGCCAGCAGCTTGAAGCGGGATACGTACAATGAGCAGTTCTTC
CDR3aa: CASSLKRDTYNEQFF

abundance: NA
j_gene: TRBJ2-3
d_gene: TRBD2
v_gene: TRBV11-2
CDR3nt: TGTGCCAGCACCGCGGATCTAGCGGGAGATCCAGATACGCAGTATTTT
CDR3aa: CASTADLAGDPDTQYF

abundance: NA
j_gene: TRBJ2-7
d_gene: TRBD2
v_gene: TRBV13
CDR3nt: TGTGCCAGCAGCTTCGGACTAGCGGGGTCCTACGAGCAGTACTTC
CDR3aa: CASSFGLAGSYEQYF

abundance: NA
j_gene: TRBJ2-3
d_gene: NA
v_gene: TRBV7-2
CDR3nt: TGTGCCAGCAGCTTAGATCCGGGAGCGAGAGATACGCAGTATTTT
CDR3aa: CASSLDPGARDTQYF

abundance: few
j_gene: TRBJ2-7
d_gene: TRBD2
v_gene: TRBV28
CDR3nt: TGTGCCAGCAGTCGACTAGCGGGAGCAGGGGGAGGCGAGCAGTACTTC
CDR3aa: CASSRLAGAGGGEQYF

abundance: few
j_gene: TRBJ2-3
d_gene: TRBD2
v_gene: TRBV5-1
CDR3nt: TGCGCCAGCAGCTTGGGTTCTAGCGGGAGACCAAGCACAGATACGCAGTATTTT
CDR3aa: CASSLGSSGRPSTDTQYF

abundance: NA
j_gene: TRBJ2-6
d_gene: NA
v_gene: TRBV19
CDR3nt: TGTGCCAGTAGTATCGGAGCTGGGGCCAACGTCCTGACTTTC
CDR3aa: CASSIGAGANVLTF

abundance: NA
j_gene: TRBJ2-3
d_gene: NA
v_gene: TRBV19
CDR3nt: TGTGCCAGTAGCCGGGACTTCACGGGTGATACGCAGTATTTT
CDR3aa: CASSRDFTGDTQYF

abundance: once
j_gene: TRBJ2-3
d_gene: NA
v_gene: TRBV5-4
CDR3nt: TGTGCCAGCAGCTTGGGGCGGGGAAGGGGCACAGATACGCAGTATTTT
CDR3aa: CASSLGRGRGTDTQYF

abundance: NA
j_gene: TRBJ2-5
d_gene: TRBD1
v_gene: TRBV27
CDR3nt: TGTGCCAGCAGTTCAACATGGGGACAGGGCCAAGAGACCCAGTACTTC
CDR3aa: CASSSTWGQGQETQYF

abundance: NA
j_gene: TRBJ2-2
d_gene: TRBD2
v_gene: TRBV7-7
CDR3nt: TGTGCCAGCAGCCAAAGACTAGCGGGAGTTAACACCGGGGAGCTGTTTTTT
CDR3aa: CASSQRLAGVNTGELFF

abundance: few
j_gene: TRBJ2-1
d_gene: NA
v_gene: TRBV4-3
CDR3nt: TGCGCCAGCAGCCAAGATCGCGGGAACCGGAATGAGCAGTTCTTC
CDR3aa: CASSQDRGNRNEQFF